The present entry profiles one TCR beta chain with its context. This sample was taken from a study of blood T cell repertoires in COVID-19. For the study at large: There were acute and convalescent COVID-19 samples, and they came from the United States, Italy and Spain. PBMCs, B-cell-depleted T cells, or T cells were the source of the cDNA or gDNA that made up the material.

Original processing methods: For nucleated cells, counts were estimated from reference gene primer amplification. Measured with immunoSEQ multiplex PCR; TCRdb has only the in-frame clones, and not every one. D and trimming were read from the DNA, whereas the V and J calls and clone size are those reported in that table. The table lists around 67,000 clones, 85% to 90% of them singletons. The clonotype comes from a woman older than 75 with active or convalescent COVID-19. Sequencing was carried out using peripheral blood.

DNA for the CDR3: TGTGCCAGCAGCACAGCACTCAGGACTAGCGGGGGTTTAGATACGCAGTATTTT. It encodes CASSTALRTSGGLDTQYF. This rearrangement joins TRBV7-2 to TRBJ2-3; TRBD2 agrees at 13 bases. CDR3 length: 18 amino acids. The J segment lost 5 bases and the V segment lost 5 bases, leaving 13 bases of the junction unmatched. CDR1 is SGHTA and CDR2 is FQGNSA in the germline V gene.